This T cell receptor (beta chain) was profiled in a study of vaccination and CD4 T cells after COVID-19. As to treatment: roughly 11-day PBMC culture with coronavirus spike peptide pools or control peptides (ViraFEST assay). An unexposed donor provided the CD4+ T cells, which were collected before the COVID-19 pandemic (2011-2018). Sequencing of cultured CD4+ T cell DNA used the Oncomine TCR Beta short-read assay. One entry per CDR3 protein results from TCRdb running MiXCR on the PCR reads. Of roughly 5,400 distinct CDR3 sequences listed, less than 45% are singletons. V lost 5 bases, J lost 4 bases, and 3 bases stayed unmatched. The length of the CDR3 is 14 residues. Germline loops: CDR1 SSHAT, CDR2 FNYEAQ (reference sequence). Worth noting for this clonotype: Its antigen remains unidentified.

This chain uses TRBV7-7 with TRBJ2-5; 11 bases match TRBD2. The sequence was collected from a human donor in good health. Specimen: CD4+ T cells from blood, cultured in vitro. CDR3: CASSLLAGVETQYF. In nucleotides, the CDR3 is TGTGCCAGCAGCCTACTAGCGGGGGTAGAGACCCAGTACTTC.